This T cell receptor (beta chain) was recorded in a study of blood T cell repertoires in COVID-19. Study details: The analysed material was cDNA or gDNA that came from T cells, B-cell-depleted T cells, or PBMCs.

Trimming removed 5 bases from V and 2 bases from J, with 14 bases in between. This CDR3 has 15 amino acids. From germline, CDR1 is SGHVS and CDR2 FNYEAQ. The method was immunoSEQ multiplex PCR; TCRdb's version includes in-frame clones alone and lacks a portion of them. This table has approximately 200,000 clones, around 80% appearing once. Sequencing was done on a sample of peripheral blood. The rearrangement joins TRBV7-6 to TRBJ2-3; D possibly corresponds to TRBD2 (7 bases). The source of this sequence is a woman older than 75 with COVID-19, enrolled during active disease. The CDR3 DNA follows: TGTGCCAGCAGCCAGACGGCGGGGGCCACAGATACGCAGTATTTT. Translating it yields CASSQTAGATDTQYF. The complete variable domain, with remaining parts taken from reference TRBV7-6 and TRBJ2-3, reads GAGVSQSPRYKVTKRGQDVALRCDPISGHVSLYWYRQALGQGPEFLTYFNYEAQQDKSGLPNDRFSAERPEGSISTLTIQRTEQRDSAMYRCASSQTAGATDTQYFGPGTRLTVL.